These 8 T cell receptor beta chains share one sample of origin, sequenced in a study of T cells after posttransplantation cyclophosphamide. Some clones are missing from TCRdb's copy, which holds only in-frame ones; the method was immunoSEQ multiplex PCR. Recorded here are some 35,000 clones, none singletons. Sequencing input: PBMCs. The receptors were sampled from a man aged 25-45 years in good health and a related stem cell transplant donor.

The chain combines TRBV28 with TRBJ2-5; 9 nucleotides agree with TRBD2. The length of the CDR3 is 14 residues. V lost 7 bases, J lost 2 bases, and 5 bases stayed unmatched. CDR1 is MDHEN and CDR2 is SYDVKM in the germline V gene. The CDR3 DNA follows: TGTGCCAGCAATCCGGGACTAGCTCAAGAGACCCAGTACTTC. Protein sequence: CASNPGLAQETQYF.

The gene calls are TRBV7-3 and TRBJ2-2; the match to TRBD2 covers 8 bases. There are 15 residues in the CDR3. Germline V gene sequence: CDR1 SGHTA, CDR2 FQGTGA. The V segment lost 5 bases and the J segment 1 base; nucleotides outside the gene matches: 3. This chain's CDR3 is CASSVSGGNTGELFF. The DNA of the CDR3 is TGTGCCAGCAGCGTAAGCGGGGGGAACACCGGGGAGCTGTTTTTT.

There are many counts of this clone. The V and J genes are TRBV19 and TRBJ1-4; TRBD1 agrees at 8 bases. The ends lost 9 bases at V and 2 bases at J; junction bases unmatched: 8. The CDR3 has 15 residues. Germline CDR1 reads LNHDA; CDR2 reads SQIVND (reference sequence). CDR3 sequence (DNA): TGTGCCAGCTCTACCCACAGGGGGACTAATGAAAAACTGTTTTTT. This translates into CASSTHRGTNEKLFF.

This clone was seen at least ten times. As DNA, the CDR3 is TGTGCCATCAGAAGCGCCGGGACTAGCGCCGCAGGGGACGAGCAGTACTTC. It is translated as CAIRSAGTSAAGDEQYF. The chain carries TRBV10-3 and TRBJ2-7; 10 nucleotides match TRBD2. J gave up 5 bases and V 6 bases, and 16 bases lay outside the gene matches. CDR1 and CDR2 from the germline V gene are ENHRY and SYGVKD. The CDR3 extends over 17 amino acids.

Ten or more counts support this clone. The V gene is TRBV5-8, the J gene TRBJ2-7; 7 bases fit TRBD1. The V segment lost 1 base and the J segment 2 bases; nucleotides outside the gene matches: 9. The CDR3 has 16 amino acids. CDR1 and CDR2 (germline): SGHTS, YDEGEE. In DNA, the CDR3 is TGTGCCAGCAGCTTGCGACGTCAGGGGGTCCCCTACGAGCAGTACTTC. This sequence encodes CASSLRRQGVPYEQYF.

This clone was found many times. The CDR3 DNA reads as TGCGCCAGCAGTTTAGACAGGCGGATCACAGATACGCAGTATTTT. This encodes CASSLDRRITDTQYF. The chain uses TRBV5-1 and TRBJ2-3, with a weak D call TRBD1 (6 bases). The V gene lost 5 bases and the J gene lost 2 bases, with 15 bases spanning the gap. Germline loops: CDR1 SGHRS, CDR2 YFSETQ. The CDR3 is made up of 15 amino acids.

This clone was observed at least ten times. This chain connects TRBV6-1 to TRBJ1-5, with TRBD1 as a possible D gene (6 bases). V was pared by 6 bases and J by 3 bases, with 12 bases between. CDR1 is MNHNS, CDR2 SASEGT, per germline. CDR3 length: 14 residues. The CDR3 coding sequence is TGTGCCAGCAGCTTCGGACAGCTCAATCAGCCCCAGCATTTT. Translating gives CASSFGQLNQPQHF.

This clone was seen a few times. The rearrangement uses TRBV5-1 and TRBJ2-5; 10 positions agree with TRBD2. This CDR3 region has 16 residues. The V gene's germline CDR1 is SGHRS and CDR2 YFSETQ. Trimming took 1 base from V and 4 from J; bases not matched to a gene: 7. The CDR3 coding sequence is TGCGCCAGCAGCTTGTTGGCTAGCGGGGGATCAGAGACCCAGTACTTC. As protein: CASSLLASGGSETQYF. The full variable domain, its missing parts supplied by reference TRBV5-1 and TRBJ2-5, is KAGVTQTPRYLIKTRGQQVTLSCSPISGHRSVSWYQQTPGQGLQFLFEYFSETQRNKGNFPGRFSGRQFSNSRSEMNVSTLELGDSALYLCASSLLASGGSETQYFGPGTRLLVL.